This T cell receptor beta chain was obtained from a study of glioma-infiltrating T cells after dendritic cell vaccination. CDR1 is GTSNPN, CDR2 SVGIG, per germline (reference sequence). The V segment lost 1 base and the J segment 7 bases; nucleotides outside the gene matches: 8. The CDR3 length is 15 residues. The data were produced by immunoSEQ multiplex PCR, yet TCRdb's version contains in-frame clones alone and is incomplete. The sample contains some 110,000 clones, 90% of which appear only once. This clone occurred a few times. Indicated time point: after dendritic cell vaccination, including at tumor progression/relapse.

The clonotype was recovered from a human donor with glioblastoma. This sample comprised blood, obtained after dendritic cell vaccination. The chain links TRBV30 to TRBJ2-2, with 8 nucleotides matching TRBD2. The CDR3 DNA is TGTGCCTGGAGTGGGGAGCGGGGGAGAGTCGGGGAGCTGTTTTTT. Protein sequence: CAWSGERGRVGELFF. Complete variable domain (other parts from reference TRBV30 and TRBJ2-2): SQTIHQWPATLVQPVGSPLSLECTVEGTSNPNLYWYRQAAGRGLQLLFYSVGIGQISSEVPQNLSASRPQDRQFILSSKKLLLSDSGFYLCAWSGERGRVGELFFGEGSRLTVL.